This T cell receptor beta chain was identified in a study of patients and donors after allogeneic stem cell transplantation. MiXCR, run by TCRdb on the RT-PCR reads, gives a single entry per CDR3 protein. The top ten clones hold 50% to 75% of a sample with around 90,000 distinct CDR3 sequences, 45% to 50% of them seen once. V lost 3 bases, J lost 3 bases, and 5 bases lay in between. The CDR3 sequence is 12 residues long. The sample comprised blood, either unsorted or a sorted T cell fraction (not recorded which). The clonotype was recovered from a human donor who was either an allogeneic HSCT recipient or a stem cell or donor lymphocyte infusion donor (not recorded which). It is not recorded whose cells these are; they may come from a transplant donor. The V call is TRBV12-3 or TRBV12-4, the J call TRBJ1-2; D call uncertain. In DNA, the CDR3 is TGTGCCAGCAGTTTGTCCGACTATGGCTACACCTTC. This encodes CASSLSDYGYTF.